A selection of T cell receptor beta chains follows, all from one sample in a study of OX40 agonist ivuxolimab in advanced cancers. Repertoires were generated with immunoSEQ multiplex PCR, while TCRdb's copy carries only in-frame clones and drops some. Here the sample spans some 86,000 clones, about 90% being singletons. The starting material was CD4+ or CD8+ T cells sorted from blood, obtained in a trial of the OX40 agonist ivuxolimab. Receptors were obtained from an adult with an advanced solid tumor such as melanoma, head and neck, liver or kidney cancer. CDR3s include the opening cysteine and the closing phenylalanine or tryptophan. Each record gives: clone size, J gene, D gene, V gene, CDR3 protein, CDR3 DNA. The D gene is left open where the match is weak. Clone size is given for some rows only: seen once, a few or many times, or a class if the clone is expanded.

size: .
J: TRBJ1-1
D: .
V: TRBV19
CDR3: CASKARNTEAFF
DNA: TGTGCCAGTAAGGCCAGGAACACTGAAGCTTTCTTT

size: .
J: TRBJ1-2
D: .
V: TRBV14
CDR3: CASSQGEGYTF
DNA: TGTGCCAGCAGCCAAGGGGAAGGCTACACCTTC

size: .
J: TRBJ2-7
D: .
V: TRBV19
CDR3: CASSFGPQTYEQYF
DNA: TGTGCCAGTAGTTTCGGACCACAGACCTACGAGCAGTACTTC

size: .
J: TRBJ2-4
D: TRBD1
V: TRBV19
CDR3: CASSTGSATIQYF
DNA: TGTGCCAGTTCGACAGGGTCGGCTACCATTCAGTACTTC

size: .
J: TRBJ1-1
D: .
V: TRBV27
CDR3: CASRREAGTTEAFF
DNA: TGTGCCAGCAGACGTGAGGCAGGGACCACTGAAGCTTTCTTT

size: .
J: TRBJ2-1
D: TRBD2
V: TRBV7-9
CDR3: CASISERDFYNEQFF
DNA: TGTGCCAGCATCTCCGAGCGGGATTTCTACAATGAGCAGTTCTTC

size: once
J: TRBJ2-1
D: .
V: TRBV7-2
CDR3: CASSPGQLSSYNEQFF
DNA: TGTGCCAGCAGCCCCGGACAGTTGAGCTCCTACAATGAGCAGTTCTTC

size: .
J: TRBJ2-3
D: .
V: TRBV5-1
CDR3: CASSLVPGAFTDTQYF
DNA: TGCGCCAGCAGCTTGGTTCCAGGGGCATTCACAGATACGCAGTATTTT

size: .
J: TRBJ2-1
D: TRBD2
V: TRBV27
CDR3: CASSPRSSGGSMGQFF
DNA: TGTGCCAGCAGTCCCCGTAGTAGCGGGGGTTCGATGGGGCAGTTCTTC

size: .
J: TRBJ1-2
D: .
V: TRBV6-1
CDR3: CASSEGRIYGYTF
DNA: TGTGCCAGCAGTGAAGGACGGATCTATGGCTACACCTTC

size: .
J: TRBJ2-1
D: .
V: TRBV9
CDR3: CASRDGGNEQFF
DNA: TGTGCCAGCAGGGATGGGGGGAATGAGCAGTTCTTC

size: .
J: TRBJ2-1
D: .
V: TRBV13
CDR3: CASSLVVGNEQFF
DNA: TGTGCCAGCAGCTTAGTAGTGGGCAATGAGCAGTTCTTC

size: .
J: TRBJ2-3
D: TRBD1
V: TRBV6-6
CDR3: CASTYRDRGTDTQYF
DNA: TGTGCCAGCACGTACCGGGACAGGGGCACAGATACGCAGTATTTT

size: .
J: TRBJ2-7
D: TRBD1
V: TRBV28
CDR3: CASSVGTVSYEQYF
DNA: TGTGCCAGCAGTGTGGGGACAGTCTCCTACGAGCAGTACTTC

size: .
J: TRBJ2-1
D: .
V: TRBV21-1
CDR3: CARTSNEQFF
DNA: TGTGCCAGGACTTCTAATGAGCAGTTCTTC

size: .
J: TRBJ2-5
D: .
V: TRBV28
CDR3: CASRTGPVLAETQYF
DNA: TGTGCCAGCAGAACAGGGCCGGTATTAGCAGAGACCCAGTACTTC